A single sample gave rise to the 28 T cell receptor beta chains below, sequenced in a study of control samples from healthy donors and cancer patients. TCRdb keeps only in-frame clones here, not all; method: immunoSEQ multiplex PCR. The sample holds about 92,000 clones, roughly four fifths seen once. The sample comprised blood. The receptors stem from a woman aged 55-69 years in good health.

The CDR3 sequence: CASSPITPPRLGDTEAFF. CDR3 coding DNA: TGTGCCAGCAGTCCCATAACACCCCCGCGCCTTGGGGACACTGAAGCTTTCTTT. The gene calls are TRBV6-2 or TRBV6-3 and TRBJ1-1; D gene ambiguous. Trimming pared 5 bases from V and 3 bases from J, leaving 25 bases between. Germline V gene data show CDR1 as MNHEY and CDR2 as SVGEGT. The CDR3 runs to 18 residues.

The rearrangement uses TRBV1 and TRBJ2-1; the table's D gene call, TRBD2, was not cross checked with the DNA. TRBV1 is classified as a pseudogene. The length of the CDR3 is 17 residues. Written as DNA, the CDR3 is TGCACCAGCAGCCAAGAACAAGGCGGGGGGTCCTACAATGAGCAGTTCTTC. Protein product: CTSSQEQGGGSYNEQFF.

This chain uses TRBV18 with TRBJ2-2; 7 positions agree with TRBD1. The CDR3 has 16 amino acids. J was trimmed by 4 bases and V by 5 bases; bases with no gene match: 10. The V gene's germline CDR1 is KGHSH and CDR2 LQKENI. The CDR3 loop is CASSSIPGQPTGELFF. The DNA of the CDR3 is TGTGCCAGCTCATCGATCCCGGGACAGCCCACCGGGGAGCTGTTTTTT. The whole variable domain, filled in from reference TRBV18 and TRBJ2-2, reads NAGVMQNPRHLVRRRGQEARLRCSPMKGHSHVYWYRQLPEEGLKFMVYLQKENIIDESGMPKERFSAEFPKEGPSILRIQQVVRGDSAAYFCASSSIPGQPTGELFFGEGSRLTVL.

The rearrangement links TRBV7-2 to TRBJ1-1, with a tentative D call TRBD1 (5 bases). Germline V gene lookup returns CDR1 SGHTA and CDR2 FQGNSA. The CDR3 is made up of 14 amino acids. V lost 1 base to trimming and J lost 9 bases, with 15 bases between them. In DNA, the CDR3 is TGTGCCAGCAGCTTAGAGAGAGGGGTGGTTAAAGCTTTCTTT. Protein sequence: CASSLERGVVKAFF.

The rearrangement uses TRBV4-1 and TRBJ2-7, with 7 positions matching TRBD2. The CDR3 loop spans 16 amino acids. Trimming at V came to 3 bases and at J to 2 bases, leaving 10 bases not matched to a gene. Germline CDR1 and CDR2: MGHRA and YSYEKL. In DNA form, the CDR3 reads TGCGCCAGCAGCCAGGGAACTAGCGTGAAGACCTACGAGCAGTACTTC. This sequence encodes CASSQGTSVKTYEQYF.

The chain recombines TRBV27 with TRBJ1-5, with TRBD1 matching 9 bases. Germline CDR1 and CDR2: MNHEY and SMNVEV (reference sequence). The CDR3 runs to 15 residues. The V gene end was trimmed by 6 bases and the J gene end by 2 bases; junction bases not matched to a gene: 5. CDR3 DNA: TGTGCCAGCAGCTCACAGGGGGCTGGCAATCAGCCCCAGCATTTT. Encoded protein: CASSSQGAGNQPQHF.

As concerns this clone: A junction boundary mismatches the germline segment, possibly from a read error. The genes are TRBV18 and TRBJ1-1, with D perhaps TRBD1 (5 bases). Germline loops: CDR1 KGHSH, CDR2 LQKENI. The CDR3 consists of 11 residues. Written as DNA, the CDR3 is TGTGCCAGCTCACTTCCTGGGGCAGTTCTTTTT. Translation gives CASSLPGAVLF.

This chain links TRBV4-3 with TRBJ2-7; 11 positions agree with TRBD2. This CDR3 comprises 15 residues. The ends lost 1 base at V and 2 bases at J; junction bases unmatched: 1. Germline CDR1 reads LGHNA; CDR2 reads YSLEER. CDR3 protein: CASSQGLAGTYEQYF. In DNA form, the CDR3 reads TGCGCCAGCAGCCAAGGACTAGCGGGGACCTACGAGCAGTACTTC.

The rearrangement joins TRBV3-1 (or the pseudogene TRBV3-2) to TRBJ1-2, with a possible D match to TRBD1 (5 bases). CDR1 and CDR2 (germline): LGHDT, YNNKEL (reference sequence). Trimming removed 1 base from V and 4 bases from J, with 10 bases in between. This CDR3 has 14 amino acids. As DNA, the CDR3 is TGTGCCAGCAGCCAAGGGACACCTCCCTATGGCTACACCTTC. This encodes CASSQGTPPYGYTF.

This chain links TRBV2 with TRBJ2-1; 7 bases match TRBD2. The CDR3 has 17 residues. The ends lost 6 bases at V and 0 bases at J; junction bases unmatched: 11. From germline, CDR1 is SNHLY and CDR2 FYNNEI. The CDR3, as DNA: TGTGCCAGCAGACCCACCCTAGCGGTCAGCTCCTACAATGAGCAGTTCTTC. Residues: CASRPTLAVSSYNEQFF.

V and J are TRBV27 and TRBJ2-1; TRBD2 matches 12 bases. The CDR3 extends over 15 amino acids. Germline values: CDR1 MNHEY, CDR2 SMNVEV (reference sequence). Trimming at V came to 6 bases and at J to 4 bases, leaving 4 bases not matched to a gene. CDR3 nucleotides: TGTGCCAGCAGATACGGGACTAGCGGGTACAATGAGCAGTTCTTC. It yields the protein CASRYGTSGYNEQFF.

The chain joins TRBV5-1 to TRBJ2-1; D is undetermined. The V end was cut by 4 bases, the J end by 2 bases, with 13 bases between. Germline CDR1 reads SGHRS; CDR2 reads YFSETQ. The CDR3 extends over 15 amino acids. This chain's CDR3 is CASSDQRRAYNEQFF. The CDR3 DNA sequence: TGCGCCAGCAGCGACCAGAGGAGAGCCTACAATGAGCAGTTCTTC.

The V call is TRBV7-9, the J call TRBJ1-1; D not certain. Trimming took off 4 bases at V and 1 base at J, with 7 bases between the two ends. The CDR3 has 13 amino acids. Per germline, CDR1 SEHNR and CDR2 FQNEAQ (reference sequence). As DNA, the CDR3 is TGTGCCAGCAGCTATGGAACGAACACTGAAGCTTTCTTT. It is translated as CASSYGTNTEAFF.

The chain joins TRBV12-3 or TRBV12-4 to TRBJ1-2; 8 positions match TRBD1. This CDR3 region has 12 residues. V lost 4 bases and J lost 7; bases outside the gene matches: 2. CDR3 region: CASSSDRGGYTF. The CDR3 DNA sequence: TGTGCCAGCAGTTCAGACAGGGGTGGCTACACCTTC.

The chain recombines TRBV18 with TRBJ2-3, with 7 nucleotides matching TRBD2. Germline V gene sequence: CDR1 KGHSH, CDR2 LQKENI. The CDR3 has 16 amino acids. J lost 1 base, V lost 0 bases, and 4 bases had no gene match. The CDR3 nucleotides are TGTGCCAGCTCACCACCGACGGGAGGTGGCACAGATACGCAGTATTTT. Protein: CASSPPTGGGTDTQYF. The whole variable domain, remainder taken from reference TRBV18 and TRBJ2-3, is NAGVMQNPRHLVRRRGQEARLRCSPMKGHSHVYWYRQLPEEGLKFMVYLQKENIIDESGMPKERFSAEFPKEGPSILRIQQVVRGDSAAYFCASSPPTGGGTDTQYFGPGTRLTVL.

The chain joins TRBV7-2 to TRBJ2-7; the match to TRBD2 covers 7 bases. V shed 4 bases, J shed 6 bases, and the junction held 6 bases outside the gene matches. The CDR3 runs to 13 residues. From germline, CDR1 is SGHTA and CDR2 FQGNSA. The CDR3 is CASSSGLVGEQYF. CDR3 coding DNA: TGTGCCAGCAGCTCTGGACTAGTAGGCGAGCAGTACTTC.

The chain is built from TRBV29-1 and TRBJ2-1, with a weak D call TRBD2 (5 bases). V was trimmed by 2 bases and J by 1 base, leaving 15 bases between them. Germline loops: CDR1 SQVTM, CDR2 ANQGSEA. The CDR3 has 16 residues. The chain's CDR3 is CSVENLGVGSYNEQFF. DNA for the CDR3: TGCAGCGTTGAAAATCTCGGGGTGGGGTCCTACAATGAGCAGTTCTTC.

The chain has TRBV7-2 and TRBJ1-2; the D gene is possibly TRBD1 (6 bases). With 4 bases removed from V and 4 bases from J, the gap between germline ends came to 13 bases. The CDR3 runs to 14 residues. Germline V gene sequence: CDR1 SGHTA, CDR2 FQGNSA. The DNA for the CDR3 is TGTGCCAGCAGCTGGACAGAAGGGCCCTATGGCTACACCTTC. As protein: CASSWTEGPYGYTF.

V is TRBV19 and J is TRBJ1-3, with D unclear. The CDR3 runs to 16 residues. V shed 6 bases and J shed 0 bases, with 15 bases lying between them. Germline CDR1 is LNHDA and CDR2 is SQIVND (reference sequence). The CDR3 sequence: CASRSQTADSGNTIYF. The CDR3 coding sequence is TGTGCCAGTAGATCGCAAACCGCCGACTCTGGAAACACCATATATTTT.

The chain joins TRBV21-1 to TRBJ1-1; the table assigns TRBD1, which was not confirmed against the DNA. TRBV21-1 is annotated as a pseudogene. The CDR3 length is 14 residues. The CDR3 protein is CASRTTGGRGEAFF. For the CDR3, the DNA is TGTGCCAGCAGAACGACAGGGGGTAGGGGTGAAGCTTTCTTT.

The V and J genes are TRBV28 and TRBJ1-5; D call uncertain. The CDR3 has 12 amino acids. Germline values: CDR1 MDHEN, CDR2 SYDVKM. V lost 6 bases to trimming and J lost 7 bases, with 10 bases between them. CDR3 bases: TGTGCCAGCAGCTCGGGGATCCAGCCCCAGCATTTT. It is translated as CASSSGIQPQHF.

The CDR3 bases are TGTGCCAGCAGCGGGGGGCCAGAGGGAGATACGCAGTATTTT. Its protein product is CASSGGPEGDTQYF. The genes are TRBV9 and TRBJ2-3; D is possibly TRBD1 (6 bases). The CDR3 spans 14 residues. The V gene's germline CDR1 is SGDLS and CDR2 YYNGEE. V lost 3 bases to trimming and J lost 5 bases, with 13 bases between them.

V is TRBV29-1 and J is TRBJ2-3; possible D gene TRBD1, 5 bases. The CDR3 sequence is 13 residues long. The germline V gene has CDR1 SQVTM and CDR2 ANQGSEA. Trimming left V 5 bases short and J 8 bases short, with 17 bases between. CDR3 region: CSVLVPTGTTQYF. The CDR3 DNA reads TGCAGCGTTCTCGTGCCTACAGGTACTACGCAGTATTTT.

The V and J genes are TRBV11-2 and TRBJ2-3; the match to TRBD2 covers 10 bases. The CDR3 sequence is 15 residues long. CDR1 and CDR2 (germline): SGHAT, FQNNGV. Losses at the gene ends were 5 bases for V and 0 bases for J; bases not matched to a gene: 2. CDR3: CASSPTSGSTDTQYF. The CDR3 DNA follows: TGTGCCAGCAGCCCGACTAGCGGGAGCACAGATACGCAGTATTTT.

This clone was found a few times. The chain joins TRBV7-9 to TRBJ2-3; TRBD2 agrees at 11 bases. The CDR3 consists of 16 residues. Looked up from germline, CDR1 is SEHNR and CDR2 is FQNEAQ (reference sequence). V shed 1 base and J 3 bases; nucleotides not matched to a gene: 3. The CDR3 DNA reads TGTGCCAGCAGCTTAGAGAGACTAGCGGGGACAGATACGCAGTATTTT. It yields the protein CASSLERLAGTDTQYF.

V and J are TRBV19 and TRBJ2-1, with 10 nucleotides matching TRBD2. V trimming: 5 bases; J trimming: 6 bases; junction bases outside the gene matches: 4. CDR1 is LNHDA and CDR2 is SQIVND in the germline V gene (reference sequence). The CDR3 is made up of 14 amino acids. CDR3 coding DNA: TGTGCCAGTAGTGTCGCTAGCGGGAGCAATGAGCAGTTCTTC. Protein product: CASSVASGSNEQFF.

The chain carries TRBV2 and TRBJ2-3; 13 bases are shared with TRBD2. Unmatched junction bases numbered 0, after V lost 4 bases and J lost 5 bases. Germline assignment: CDR1 SNHLY and CDR2 FYNNEI. The CDR3 extends over 14 amino acids. The CDR3 protein is CASSGLAGGDTQYF. The CDR3 DNA reads as TGTGCCAGCAGTGGACTAGCGGGGGGAGATACGCAGTATTTT.

The rearrangement uses TRBV7-9 and TRBJ1-4, with D perhaps TRBD1 (6 bases). Germline V gene sequence: CDR1 SEHNR, CDR2 FQNEAQ (reference sequence). The CDR3 contains 18 residues. Deletions cut 2 bases from V and 1 base from J, with 17 bases between. The CDR3 loop is CASSLYHGQFITNEKLFF. CDR3 coding DNA: TGTGCCAGCAGCTTATATCACGGACAGTTCATAACTAATGAAAAACTGTTTTTT.